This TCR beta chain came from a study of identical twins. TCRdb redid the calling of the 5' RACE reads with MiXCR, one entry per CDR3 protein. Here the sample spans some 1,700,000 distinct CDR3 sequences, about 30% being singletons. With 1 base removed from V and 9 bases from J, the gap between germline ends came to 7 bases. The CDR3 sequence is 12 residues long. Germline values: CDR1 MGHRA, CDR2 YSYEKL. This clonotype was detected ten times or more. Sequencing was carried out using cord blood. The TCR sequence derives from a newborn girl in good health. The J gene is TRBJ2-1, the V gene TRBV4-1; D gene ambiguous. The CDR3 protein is CASSQVIAEQFF. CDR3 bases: TGCGCCAGCAGCCAAGTTATCGCTGAGCAGTTCTTC.